A selection of T cell receptor beta chains follows, all from one sample in a study of T cells in Graves' hyperthyroidism and ophthalmopathy. Using its own MiXCR run on the multiplex PCR reads, TCRdb lists one record per CDR3 protein. The table includes approximately 710,000 distinct CDR3 sequences, approximately 15% detected once. The sequenced sample was blood. Receptors were obtained from a man between 45 and 60 years old with Graves' hyperthyroidism. Each CDR3 is given with its conserved first and last residue. Each record gives: clone size, D gene, J gene, V gene, CDR3 DNA, CDR3 protein. The D gene is left open where the match is weak. Size values are once, few and many counts, or a class for expanded clones, and some rows have none.

clone size: few
D gene: -
J gene: TRBJ2-6
V gene: TRBV5-1
CDR3 DNA: TGCGCCAGCAGCTTGGCCGGGGGCGCCTTATCTGGGGCCAGCGTCCTGACTTTC
CDR3 protein: CASSLAGGALSGASVLTF

clone size: many
D gene: -
J gene: TRBJ2-1
V gene: TRBV7-2
CDR3 DNA: TGTGCCAGCAGCCTTCGAGAGCGGTACAATGAGCAGTTCTTC
CDR3 protein: CASSLRERYNEQFF

clone size: many
D gene: TRBD2
J gene: TRBJ2-7
V gene: TRBV20-1
CDR3 DNA: TGCAGTGCTAGACCCGGGACTAGATCCTACGAGCAGTACTTC
CDR3 protein: CSARPGTRSYEQYF

clone size: many
D gene: -
J gene: TRBJ2-3
V gene: TRBV28
CDR3 DNA: TGTGCCAGCGGGCGGAGCTCCCACACAGATACGCAGTATTTT
CDR3 protein: CASGRSSHTDTQYF

clone size: -
D gene: TRBD1
J gene: TRBJ2-2
V gene: TRBV29-1
CDR3 DNA: TGCAGCGTCACGGGACAGGGTGGCACCGGGGAGCTGTTTTTT
CDR3 protein: CSVTGQGGTGELFF

clone size: -
D gene: -
J gene: TRBJ2-7
V gene: TRBV6-2/TRBV6-3
CDR3 DNA: TGTGCCAGCAGTTACTCGAAGCGGAGACCCTCCTACGAGCAGTACTTC
CDR3 protein: CASSYSKRRPSYEQYF

clone size: many
D gene: -
J gene: TRBJ2-7
V gene: TRBV24-1
CDR3 DNA: TGTGCCACCAGTGAAGGGACATCCTCCGAGCAGTACTTC
CDR3 protein: CATSEGTSSEQYF

clone size: many
D gene: -
J gene: TRBJ2-1
V gene: TRBV2
CDR3 DNA: TGTGCCAGCAGTGAATGGGGGGAAAACTTAAATGAGCAGTTCTTC
CDR3 protein: CASSEWGENLNEQFF

clone size: -
D gene: TRBD2
J gene: TRBJ2-7
V gene: TRBV5-1
CDR3 DNA: TGCGCCAGCAGCGCCGGGACTAGCAGGGGGGACGAGCAGTACTTC
CDR3 protein: CASSAGTSRGDEQYF

clone size: many
D gene: -
J gene: TRBJ2-7
V gene: TRBV27
CDR3 DNA: TGTGCCAGCAGTTACGCCTTGGGCAGCTACGAGCAGTACTTC
CDR3 protein: CASSYALGSYEQYF

clone size: -
D gene: TRBD2
J gene: TRBJ2-7
V gene: TRBV7-6
CDR3 DNA: TGTGCCAGCAGCTTAGCACGACTAGCGGATTACGAGCAGTACTTC
CDR3 protein: CASSLARLADYEQYF

clone size: few
D gene: -
J gene: TRBJ1-2
V gene: TRBV14
CDR3 DNA: TGTGCCAGCAGCCAAGATAAGGGCGGCACTGCAAATGGCTACACCTTC
CDR3 protein: CASSQDKGGTANGYTF

clone size: many
D gene: -
J gene: TRBJ2-5
V gene: TRBV7-2
CDR3 DNA: TGTGCCAGCATCCGTCAGGGTCGGGAGACCCAGTACTTC
CDR3 protein: CASIRQGRETQYF

clone size: many
D gene: TRBD1
J gene: TRBJ1-2
V gene: TRBV20-1
CDR3 DNA: TGCAGTGCTAAAGGACAGGCTATGATGGGGGGCTACACCTTC
CDR3 protein: CSAKGQAMMGGYTF

clone size: -
D gene: -
J gene: TRBJ2-1
V gene: TRBV24-1
CDR3 DNA: TGTGCCACCAGTGATGACTTCCCAAGCTCCTACAATGAGCAGTTCTTC
CDR3 protein: CATSDDFPSSYNEQFF

clone size: many
D gene: -
J gene: TRBJ2-7
V gene: TRBV5-8
CDR3 DNA: TGTGCCAGCAGCTTATACTCAGATCGCTACGAGCAGTACTTC
CDR3 protein: CASSLYSDRYEQYF

clone size: few
D gene: -
J gene: TRBJ1-5
V gene: TRBV7-9
CDR3 DNA: TGTGCCAGCAGCTTAGGCTCCGATCAGCCCCAGCATTTT
CDR3 protein: CASSLGSDQPQHF

clone size: few
D gene: TRBD2
J gene: TRBJ2-1
V gene: TRBV9
CDR3 DNA: TGTGCCAGCAGCGCCCGGACTAGCGCCATCAATGAGCAGTTCTTC
CDR3 protein: CASSARTSAINEQFF

clone size: -
D gene: -
J gene: TRBJ1-1
V gene: TRBV20-1
CDR3 DNA: TGCAGCTCGGCGCAGGCTTTCTTT
CDR3 protein: CSSAQAFF

clone size: many
D gene: TRBD2
J gene: TRBJ2-7
V gene: TRBV7-2
CDR3 DNA: TGTGCCAGCAGCTTAATGGGGACTACAAGCTCCTACGAGCAGTACTTC
CDR3 protein: CASSLMGTTSSYEQYF

clone size: many
D gene: -
J gene: TRBJ2-2
V gene: TRBV28
CDR3 DNA: TGTGCCAGCAGTTTACCCGACAGCTTGAACACCGGGGAGCTGTTTTTT
CDR3 protein: CASSLPDSLNTGELFF

clone size: many
D gene: TRBD1
J gene: TRBJ2-7
V gene: TRBV2
CDR3 DNA: TGTGCCAGCAGTGAAGACCTTGACAGGGCCTACGAGCAGTACTTC
CDR3 protein: CASSEDLDRAYEQYF

clone size: many
D gene: TRBD2
J gene: TRBJ2-1
V gene: TRBV15
CDR3 DNA: TGTGCCACCAGCAGAGATACGGGGGGCTCCTACAATGAGCAGTTCTTC
CDR3 protein: CATSRDTGGSYNEQFF

clone size: few
D gene: -
J gene: TRBJ2-7
V gene: TRBV30
CDR3 DNA: TGTGCCTGGGCCAGGACACAAGGGAGCTCCTACGAGCAGTACTTC
CDR3 protein: CAWARTQGSSYEQYF

clone size: many
D gene: TRBD1
J gene: TRBJ2-5
V gene: TRBV11-2
CDR3 DNA: TGTGCCAGCAGCTTAGGTCTACAGGGGGAGACCCAGTACTTC
CDR3 protein: CASSLGLQGETQYF

clone size: many
D gene: -
J gene: TRBJ1-1
V gene: TRBV12-3/TRBV12-4
CDR3 DNA: TGTGCCAGCAGGAGACAGATGAACACTGAAGCTTTCTTT
CDR3 protein: CASRRQMNTEAFF

clone size: few
D gene: -
J gene: TRBJ2-3
V gene: TRBV5-1
CDR3 DNA: TGCGCCAGCAGCTTGACCAGACTGGATACGCAGTATTTT
CDR3 protein: CASSLTRLDTQYF

clone size: -
D gene: -
J gene: TRBJ2-2
V gene: TRBV5-1
CDR3 DNA: TGCGCCAGCACGGCGGGACCTCACACCGGGGAGCTGTTTTTT
CDR3 protein: CASTAGPHTGELFF

clone size: -
D gene: -
J gene: TRBJ2-5
V gene: TRBV2
CDR3 DNA: TGTGCCAGCAGTGATCGTGGAACATCAAACCAAGAGACCCAGTACTTC
CDR3 protein: CASSDRGTSNQETQYF

clone size: few
D gene: TRBD1
J gene: TRBJ1-1
V gene: TRBV7-8
CDR3 DNA: TGTGCCAGCAGCCCCCGGACAGGGTCGAACACTGAAGCTTTCTTT
CDR3 protein: CASSPRTGSNTEAFF

clone size: many
D gene: TRBD2
J gene: TRBJ2-3
V gene: TRBV24-1
CDR3 DNA: TGTGCCACCAGTGATTTTTGGTCTAGCGGGACAGATACGCAGTATTTT
CDR3 protein: CATSDFWSSGTDTQYF

clone size: many
D gene: -
J gene: TRBJ2-4
V gene: TRBV14
CDR3 DNA: TGTGCCAGCAGCCTCGGGTACATTCAGTACTTC
CDR3 protein: CASSLGYIQYF

clone size: -
D gene: TRBD2
J gene: TRBJ2-2
V gene: TRBV6-1
CDR3 DNA: TGTGCCAGTTATAGCGGGGGGGGCACCGGGGAGCTGTTTTTT
CDR3 protein: CASYSGGGTGELFF

clone size: -
D gene: -
J gene: TRBJ1-1
V gene: TRBV19
CDR3 DNA: TGTGCCAGTAGTATCGGGACCCACAGGGTCTTTGAAGCTTTCTTT
CDR3 protein: CASSIGTHRVFEAFF

clone size: few
D gene: TRBD2
J gene: TRBJ2-1
V gene: TRBV6-4
CDR3 DNA: TGTGCCAGCAGTGCGCGCTTCGTGCTAGCGGAAAGCAATGAGCAGTTCTTC
CDR3 protein: CASSARFVLAESNEQFF

clone size: many
D gene: -
J gene: TRBJ1-1
V gene: TRBV28
CDR3 DNA: TGTGCCAGCAGCCTAATTCGGGGGGTATACACTGAAGCTTTCTTT
CDR3 protein: CASSLIRGVYTEAFF

clone size: -
D gene: TRBD1
J gene: TRBJ2-4
V gene: TRBV6-1
CDR3 DNA: TGTGCCAGCAGTTTATCCGGGACAGGGACTATCTTAAAAAACATTCAGTACTTC
CDR3 protein: CASSLSGTGTILKNIQYF

clone size: many
D gene: TRBD2
J gene: TRBJ2-1
V gene: TRBV12-3/TRBV12-4
CDR3 DNA: TGTGCCAGCAGTCCCGGGGGAGCGGGAGGGAGGAACAATGAGCAGTTCTTC
CDR3 protein: CASSPGGAGGRNNEQFF

clone size: -
D gene: TRBD2
J gene: TRBJ2-1
V gene: TRBV4-1
CDR3 DNA: TGCGCCAGCAGCGTCCTAGCGGGAGTAGGCAATGAGCAGTTCTTC
CDR3 protein: CASSVLAGVGNEQFF

clone size: -
D gene: -
J gene: TRBJ2-2
V gene: TRBV19
CDR3 DNA: TGTGCCAGTAATTATCTAAACACCGGGGAGCTGTTTTTT
CDR3 protein: CASNYLNTGELFF